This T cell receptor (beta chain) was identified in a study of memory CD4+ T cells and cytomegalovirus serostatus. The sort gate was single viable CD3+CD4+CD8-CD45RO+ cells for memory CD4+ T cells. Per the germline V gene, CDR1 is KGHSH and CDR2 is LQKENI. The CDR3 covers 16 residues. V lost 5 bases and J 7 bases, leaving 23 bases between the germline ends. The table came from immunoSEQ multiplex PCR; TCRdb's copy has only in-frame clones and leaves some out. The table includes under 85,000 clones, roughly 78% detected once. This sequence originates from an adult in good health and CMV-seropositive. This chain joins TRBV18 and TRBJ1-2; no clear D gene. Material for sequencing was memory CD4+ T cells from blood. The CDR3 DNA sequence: TGTGCCAGCTCAACCCTGACGGGCAGGTCCGGCGGTGGCTACACCTTC. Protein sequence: CASSTLTGRSGGGYTF. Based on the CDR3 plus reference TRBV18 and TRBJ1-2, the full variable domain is NAGVMQNPRHLVRRRGQEARLRCSPMKGHSHVYWYRQLPEEGLKFMVYLQKENIIDESGMPKERFSAEFPKEGPSILRIQQVVRGDSAAYFCASSTLTGRSGGGYTFGSGTRLTVV.